Here is one T cell receptor (beta chain) with its context. For each CDR3 protein, TCRdb gives one entry from its re-call of the 5' RACE reads, without DNA. This sample contains under 500,000 distinct CDR3 sequences. The record originates from a study of T cells expressing NK-cell markers. The overall study: Obtained from sorted CD3+CD56+NKG2C+, CD3+CD56+NKG2C- and CD3+CD56-NKG2C+ T cells were the TCR beta repertoires.

This CDR3 has 12 residues. CDR1 is MNHEY and CDR2 is SMNVEV in the germline V gene (reference sequence). The sequenced sample was blood T cells: a sorted CD56 or NKG2C T cell subset, CD4+ or CD8+ T cells, or bulk PBMC T cells (not recorded which). J is TRBJ2-5 and V is TRBV27; TCRdb's D gene call, TRBD1, goes unchecked for lack of DNA. The sequence came from a woman between 18 and 70 years old in good health. CDR3 residues: CASSQRGETQYF.